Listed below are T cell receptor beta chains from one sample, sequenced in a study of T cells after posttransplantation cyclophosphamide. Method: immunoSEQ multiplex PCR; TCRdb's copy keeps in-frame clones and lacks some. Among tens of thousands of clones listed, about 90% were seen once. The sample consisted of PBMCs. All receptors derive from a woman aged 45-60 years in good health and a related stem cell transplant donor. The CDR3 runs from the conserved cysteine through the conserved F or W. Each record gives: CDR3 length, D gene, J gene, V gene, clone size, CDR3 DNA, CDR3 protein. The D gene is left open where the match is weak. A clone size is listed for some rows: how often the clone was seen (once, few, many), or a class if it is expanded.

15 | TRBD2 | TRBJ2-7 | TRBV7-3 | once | TGTGCCAGCAGCTTATGGACTAGCGGGAGCTACGAGCAGTACTTC | CASSLWTSGSYEQYF
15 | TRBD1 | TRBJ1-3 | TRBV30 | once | TGTGCCTGGAGCAGGGACAGCGGCTCTGGAAACACCATATATTTT | CAWSRDSGSGNTIYF
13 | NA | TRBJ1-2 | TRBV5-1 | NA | TGCGCCAGCAGCTTGGACAGCGGCTATGGCTACACCTTC | CASSLDSGYGYTF
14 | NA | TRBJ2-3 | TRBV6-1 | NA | TGTGCCAGCAGTGAAGGTACTTCCGTGGATACGCAGTATTTT | CASSEGTSVDTQYF
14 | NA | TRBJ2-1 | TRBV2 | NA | TGTGCCAGCAGCGCAATAGGGGGGGCCGGTGAGCAGTTCTTC | CASSAIGGAGEQFF
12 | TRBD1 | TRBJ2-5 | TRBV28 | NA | TGTGCCAGCAGGGGGACAGAAGAGACCCAGTACTTC | CASRGTEETQYF
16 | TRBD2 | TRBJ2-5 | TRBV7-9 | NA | TGTGCCAGCAGCTCCCTCGGTGGGGGGGTTGGAGAGACCCAGTACTTC | CASSSLGGGVGETQYF
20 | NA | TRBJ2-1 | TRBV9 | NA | TGTGCCAGCAGCGTAGGATTTGGCGGGAAGACCGCGCGAGCATACAATGAGCAGTTCTTC | CASSVGFGGKTARAYNEQFF
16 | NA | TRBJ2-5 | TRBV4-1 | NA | TGCGCCAGCAGCCGCCTAACGGGGGGCCACCAAGAGACCCAGTACTTC | CASSRLTGGHQETQYF
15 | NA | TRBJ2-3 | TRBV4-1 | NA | TGCGCCAGCAGCCAAGTGGCAGGGGTTGGGGATACGCAGTATTTT | CASSQVAGVGDTQYF
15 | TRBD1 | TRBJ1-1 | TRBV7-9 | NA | TGTGCCAGCAACAGCCCGGGACAGGGATCTACTGAAGCTTTCTTT | CASNSPGQGSTEAFF
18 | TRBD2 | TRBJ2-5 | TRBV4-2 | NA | TGTGCCAGCAGCCAACTGCTAGCGGGGGGCAGGGGAGAAGAGACCCAGTACTTC | CASSQLLAGGRGEETQYF
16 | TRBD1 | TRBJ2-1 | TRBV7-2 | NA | TGTGCCAGCAGCTCACCAGGGGGAAGCTCCTACAATGAGCAGTTCTTC | CASSSPGGSSYNEQFF
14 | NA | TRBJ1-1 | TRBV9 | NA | TGTGCCAGCAGCGTGGGGCAGGTGAACACTGAAGCTTTCTTT | CASSVGQVNTEAFF
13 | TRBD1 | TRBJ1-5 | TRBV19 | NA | TGTGCCAGCCTAGGACAGGGCTCCGGGCCCCAGCATTTT | CASLGQGSGPQHF
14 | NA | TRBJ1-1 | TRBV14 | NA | TGTGCCAGCAGCCAAGGGGAGGAGAACACTGAAGCTTTCTTT | CASSQGEENTEAFF
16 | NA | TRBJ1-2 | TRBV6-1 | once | TGTGCCAGCAGTGAAGGGGCGGCAGGGAGGATAGATGGCTACACCTTC | CASSEGAAGRIDGYTF
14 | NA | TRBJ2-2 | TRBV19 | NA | TGTGCCAGTAGTACCTCAGGGGCAGCCGGGGAGCTGTTTTTT | CASSTSGAAGELFF
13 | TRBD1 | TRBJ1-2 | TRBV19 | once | TGTGCCAGTATTAAAACAGGGGCGGCAGGCTACACCTTC | CASIKTGAAGYTF
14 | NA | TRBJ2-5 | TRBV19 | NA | TGTGCCAGTAGTATAGGGCGGGCCCAAGAGACCCAGTACTTC | CASSIGRAQETQYF
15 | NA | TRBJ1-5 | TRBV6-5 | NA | TGTGCCAGCAGTTACGCAGGGTCTAGCAATCAGCCCCAGCATTTT | CASSYAGSSNQPQHF
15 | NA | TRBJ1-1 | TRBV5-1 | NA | TGCGCCAGCAGCTTGGGGCACGGGTTGAACACTGAAGCTTTCTTT | CASSLGHGLNTEAFF
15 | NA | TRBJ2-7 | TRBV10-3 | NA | TGTGCCATCAGTGACTTGGCTAGCGAGTCCTACGAGCAGTACTTC | CAISDLASESYEQYF
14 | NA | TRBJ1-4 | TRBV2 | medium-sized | TGTGCCAGCAGTGTAGGAGGGGTTGCTGAAAAACTGTTTTTT | CASSVGGVAEKLFF
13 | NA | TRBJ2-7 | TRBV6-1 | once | TGTGCCAGCCGTCTTAGCGGCTCCTACGAGCAGTACTTC | CASRLSGSYEQYF
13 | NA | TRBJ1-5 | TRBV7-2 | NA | TGTGCCAGCAGCTTAGAGCGGGCCCAGCCCCAGCATTTT | CASSLERAQPQHF
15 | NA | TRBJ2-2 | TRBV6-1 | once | TGTGCCAGCAAAAGGGACAACGCGAACACCGGGGAGCTGTTTTTT | CASKRDNANTGELFF
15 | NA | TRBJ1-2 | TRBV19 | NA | TGTGCCAGTAGGCACCCAAGGGGCTTCGGGTATGGCTACACCTTC | CASRHPRGFGYGYTF
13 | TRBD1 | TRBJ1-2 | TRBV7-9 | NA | TGTGCCAGCAGCTTAGGGACAGGGAGCGGCTACACCTTC | CASSLGTGSGYTF
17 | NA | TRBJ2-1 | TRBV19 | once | TGTGCCAGTAGTATAGACGGGCCCCGCAGGGTTCTCAATGAGCAGTTCTTC | CASSIDGPRRVLNEQFF
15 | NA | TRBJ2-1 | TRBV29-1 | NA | TGCAGCGTTGGAGGGGGGCGGGAGACCTACAATGAGCAGTTCTTC | CSVGGGRETYNEQFF
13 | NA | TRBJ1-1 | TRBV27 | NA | TGTGCCAGCAGTTCCCCTTTGAACACTGAAGCTTTCTTT | CASSSPLNTEAFF
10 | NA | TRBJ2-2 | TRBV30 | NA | TGTGCCTGTCTAGCCGGGGAGCTGTTTTTT | CACLAGELFF
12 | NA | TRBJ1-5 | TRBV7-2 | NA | TGTGCCAGCAGCTGGAGTGGCCAGCCCCAGCATTTT | CASSWSGQPQHF
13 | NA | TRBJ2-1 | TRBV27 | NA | TGTGCCAGCAGTCCTAGGGGATACAATGAGCAGTTCTTC | CASSPRGYNEQFF
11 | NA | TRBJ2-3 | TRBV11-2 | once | TGTGCCAGCAGCGCCGGAGATACGCAGTATTTT | CASSAGDTQYF
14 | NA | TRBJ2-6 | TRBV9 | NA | TGTGCCAGCAGCGTATTATCCGGGGCCAACGTCCTGACTTTC | CASSVLSGANVLTF
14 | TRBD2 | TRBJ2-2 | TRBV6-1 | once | TGTGCCAGCGGCGGGGGTACTAGCGCCGGGGAGCTGTTTTTT | CASGGGTSAGELFF
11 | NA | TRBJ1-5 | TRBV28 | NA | TGTGCCAGCAGTTACTCCGGGCCCCAGCATTTT | CASSYSGPQHF
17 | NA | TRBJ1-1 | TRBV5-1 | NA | TGCGCCAGCAGCTTGTGGGGGGGAGGTGAGATAAACACTGAAGCTTTCTTT | CASSLWGGGEINTEAFF
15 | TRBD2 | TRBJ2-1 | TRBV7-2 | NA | TGTGCCAGCAGCCTCCCCATTAGCGGGAGCCATGAGCAGTTCTTC | CASSLPISGSHEQFF
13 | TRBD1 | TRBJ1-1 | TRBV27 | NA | TGTGCCAGCAGTTTTCGACAGGGCGGTGAAGCTTTCTTT | CASSFRQGGEAFF
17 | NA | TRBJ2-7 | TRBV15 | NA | TGTGCCACCAGCAGAGCGGGGATCCTGGCGAGCTCCTACGAGCAGTACTTC | CATSRAGILASSYEQYF
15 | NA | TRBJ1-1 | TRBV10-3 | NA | TGTGCCATCAGGGACAGTGGGGGGGCGAACACTGAAGCTTTCTTT | CAIRDSGGANTEAFF
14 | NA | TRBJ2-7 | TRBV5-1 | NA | TGCGCCAGCAGCTTGACCGGCAGGTCGGGGGAGCAGTACTTC | CASSLTGRSGEQYF
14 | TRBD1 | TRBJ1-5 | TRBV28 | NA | TGTGCCATTGGGGGGACAGGGGGCGATCAGCCCCAGCATTTT | CAIGGTGGDQPQHF
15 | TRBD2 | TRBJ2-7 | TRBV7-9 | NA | TGTGCCAGCAGCTTAGGGGCGGGGGGTTCCTACGAGCAGTACTTC | CASSLGAGGSYEQYF
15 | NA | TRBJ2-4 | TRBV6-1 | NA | TGTGCCAGCAGTGGAACAGAACTAGCCAAAAACATTCAGTACTTC | CASSGTELAKNIQYF
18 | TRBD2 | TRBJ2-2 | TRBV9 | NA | TGTGCCAGCAGCGCCCCGGGACTAGCGGGAGGGCCTAACGGGGAGCTGTTTTTT | CASSAPGLAGGPNGELFF